This T cell receptor beta chain was recorded in a study of T cell responses to AZD1222 COVID-19 vaccine. Study-level findings and limits: After the peak T cell response, and only then, were repertoires sampled.

Turning to this clone: The target antigen is unknown.

TCRdb's table, derived via immunoSEQ multiplex PCR, lists solely in-frame clones and lacks some. The table has 90,000 to 150,000 clones, 87% seen once. From germline, CDR1 is MDHEN and CDR2 SYDVKM. The CDR3 runs to 17 residues. Germline trimming cut 6 bases from V and 9 bases from J; bases unmatched to any gene: 17. This sample comprised peripheral blood, obtained 28 days after the second AZD1222 dose. This TCR derives from an adult who received the AZD1222 COVID-19 vaccine. The chain has TRBV28 and TRBJ1-6; 7 bases are shared with TRBD1. CDR3 in amino acids: CASRKQGIRRIASPLHF. The CDR3 DNA follows: TGTGCCAGCAGAAAACAGGGGATAAGGCGAATCGCTTCACCCCTCCACTTT.